This T cell receptor (beta chain) appears in the sequencing data of a study of OX40 agonist ivuxolimab in advanced cancers. Study context: The study enrolled dose-escalation patients with hepatocellular carcinoma, melanoma, renal cell or head and neck cancer. General study points: Relative to CD4+, CD8+ T cells held more expanded clones on average. Antigen specificity remained undetermined for the expanded peripheral T cells.

The CDR3 contains 15 residues. Germline CDR1 is MGHRA and CDR2 is YSYEKL. The V segment lost 1 base and the J segment 6 bases; nucleotides outside the gene matches: 6. A few counts support this clone. Its antigen is still unknown. Using immunoSEQ multiplex PCR, the repertoire was profiled, and TCRdb retains in-frame clones only, with some absent. This table has 11,000 or so clones, approximately 86% appearing once. The sequences come from CD4+ or CD8+ T cells sorted from blood, collected in a trial of the OX40 agonist ivuxolimab. The J gene is TRBJ1-2, the V gene TRBV4-1, with 9 positions matching TRBD1. The clonotype originates from an adult with an advanced solid tumor such as melanoma, head and neck, liver or kidney cancer. CDR3 sequence: CASSQGGTGIDGYTF. In DNA form, the CDR3 reads TGCGCCAGCAGCCAAGGGGGGACAGGGATCGATGGCTACACCTTC.